This T cell receptor beta chain was captured in a study of T cell changes during pregnancy in multiple sclerosis. Looked up from germline, CDR1 is SGDLS and CDR2 is YYNGEE. The CDR3 totals 18 residues. V dropped 3 bases and J dropped 2; count of bases not matched to a gene: 11. Profiling relied on immunoSEQ multiplex PCR, and the TCRdb table lists in-frame clones only, not all of them. The data show 85,000 to 100,000 clones, over 80% seen once. This clonotype was sampled from a female donor with multiple sclerosis, enrolled in a pregnancy study. The chain carries TRBV9 and TRBJ2-3; 11 nucleotides line up with TRBD2. Material: peripheral blood, obtained in the first trimester of pregnancy. The CDR3 region is CASSALAGAGGPTDTQYF. CDR3 in DNA: TGTGCCAGCAGCGCACTAGCGGGAGCGGGTGGGCCCACAGATACGCAGTATTTT. The complete variable domain, with remaining parts taken from reference TRBV9 and TRBJ2-3, reads DSGVTQTPKHLITATGQRVTLRCSPRSGDLSVYWYQQSLDQGLQFLIQYYNGEERAKGNILERFSAQQFPDLHSELNLSSLELGDSALYFCASSALAGAGGPTDTQYFGPGTRLTVL.